This TCR beta chain was captured by sequencing in a study of T cell responses to AZD1222 COVID-19 vaccine (dated by TCRdb to the early 2020s). For context, the study as a whole: A total of about 250 trial participants underwent TCR sequencing, of whom nearly 210 had received two doses of AZD1222 and approximately 25 had received two doses of the MenACWY control vaccine. Enrollment into the trials was organized by age into subgroups of 18-55, 56-69 and 70-plus years, and those subgroups contained approximately 160, 26 and 62 TCR-sequenced participants, respectively. Results the study describes overall, beyond this receptor: After two AZD1222 doses, both the breadth and the depth of spike-specific TCRs were significantly higher than at day 0 and than in MenACWY recipients. Because no day 14 peak-response samples were available, repertoires were characterized only after the peak T cell response. Epitopes outside the regions mutated in the B.1.351 and B.1.1.7 variants were reportedly recognized by nearly half of the unique spike-specific TCRs. Conclusions about previously exposed vaccinees were limited because only a handful of AZD1222 recipients were SARS-CoV-2 seropositive at baseline. In the small 56-69-year group, the increase in depth fell short of significance, most likely because of low power. Participants were mostly white British and included more females than males, and it was suggested by the authors that clonal diversity may have been underestimated. Vaccine-associated CD4 TCRs spanned the whole spike protein, with dominant responses in regions 160-218 and 743-854.

Of note for this clone: This clone's antigen is unknown. Base qualities are not at hand, and no much larger clone is one base apart.

This specimen's time point label, per the study, means: baseline before first vaccination. The label giving this sample's treatment or condition can be read as: meningococcal conjugate vaccine given as trial control. Vaccinee samples were obtained from the UK trials COV001 and COV002, which included a single-blind randomized controlled phase 2/3 trial of AZD1222 (ChAdOx1 nCoV-19) in healthy adults. For TCRbeta chain sequencing, PBMC samples were collected from trial participants at day 0 and at day 28 after the second dose. The CDR3 regions of human TCRbeta chains were analyzed by immunosequencing. Per the authors' processing: Repertoire TCRs were matched against a reference library of SARS-CoV-2-specific TCRs generated with the MIRA antigen-specificity platform. Breadth was defined as the fraction of unique TCRs that were SARS-CoV-2-associated. Depth was defined as the fraction of total T cells that were SARS-CoV-2-associated. Using the MIRA data, every spike-specific TCR was mapped to the spike region that the TCR reacted to and assigned to either a CD4 or a CD8 class. Log10-transformed breadth and depth values were compared by one-way ANOVA with Sidak's multiple comparisons tests. TCRdb retrieved this table from immuneACCESS and kept in-frame rearrangements only. Not all clones are present; in checked studies, unresolved V genes account for under half, and no reason is known for the remainder. V and J calls and clone size are as listed in that table; D and trimming were resolved from the DNA. In this sample the table shows roughly 80,000 clones, roughly 90% of which occur a single time. Approximately 5% of the sample comes from the top ten.

CDR1 and CDR2, looked up from the germline V gene (reference sequence), are LNHDA and SQIVND. V ends up 3 bases short and J 6 bases short, with an unmatched junction base count of 8. From cysteine to phenylalanine, the CDR3 is 16 amino acids long. Kept here is only the CDR3 DNA, which spans 48 bases and is read in frame from base 1. Recombination linked TRBV19 to TRBJ1-5, with 10 central nucleotides matching TRBD1. The receptor comes from an adult in good health. The sample in question was peripheral blood, obtained on day 0 of MenACWY control vaccination. CDR3 sequence: CASSIIDRGRGQPQHF. The base sequence is TGTGCCAGTAGTATCATCGACAGGGGGCGCGGTCAGCCCCAGCATTTT.